This TCR beta chain is from a study of response to subunit inactivated influenza vaccine. Findings and limits, study-wide: Authors proposed each seasonal influenza vaccination draws in few new T cells.

The CDR3 loop spans 14 amino acids. Trimming removed 3 bases at V and 1 base at J, with 9 bases between. Regarding this clonotype: The antigen remains undetermined.

TCRdb recomputed calls from the RT-PCR reads with MiXCR, one row per CDR3 protein. The sample has about half a million distinct CDR3 sequences, about 10% seen once; the top ten hold over 9.5%. The specimen comprised PBMCs from blood, sampled more than 35 days after vaccination. The receptor's source is a man aged 45-65 years who received an inactivated influenza vaccine. The rearrangement joins TRBV12-3 or TRBV12-4 to TRBJ1-1, with a weak D call TRBD1 (5 bases). In DNA, the CDR3 is TGTGCCAGCAGTTTCGACAGAACGAACACTGAAGCTTTCTTT. Residues: CASSFDRTNTEAFF.